The 32 T cell receptor beta chains listed next were all sequenced from one sample in a study of shared clonotypes between healthy human individuals. The method was immunoSEQ multiplex PCR; TCRdb's version includes in-frame clones alone and lacks a portion of them. The sample has about 1.9 million clones, around 93% seen once. CD8 cells classed as naive were CD45RO-negative and positively selected for CCR7, excluding terminally differentiated effector memory CD45RA+ cells. The material sequenced was naive CD8+ T cells from PBMCs. The source is a man aged 18 to 30 in good health. Some clones in this sample may be carry-over from other donors' samples.

The J gene is TRBJ1-2, the V gene TRBV9; TRBD1 aligns across 7 bases. The CDR3 runs to 16 residues. The germline CDR1 and CDR2 sequences are SGDLS and YYNGEE. The junction had 6 bases not matched to a gene; V was cut back by 0 bases and J by 1 base. CDR3 in amino acids: CASSVAGTDFNYGYTF. The CDR3 DNA follows: TGTGCCAGCAGCGTAGCAGGGACAGATTTTAACTATGGCTACACCTTC.

V gene TRBV30 combines with J gene TRBJ1-4; no reliable D call. The CDR3 runs 13 residues. V was shortened by 2 bases and J by 5 bases, with 9 bases between the two germline ends. The germline V gene has CDR1 GTSNPN and CDR2 SVGIG (reference sequence). The CDR3: CAWSYRKNEKLFF. DNA for the CDR3: TGTGCCTGGAGTTATCGGAAGAATGAAAAACTGTTTTTT.

The chain links TRBV7-9 to TRBJ2-7; D is unclear. The germline V and J ends were trimmed by 1 base and 5 bases, with 15 bases remaining between them. The germline gives CDR1 SEHNR, CDR2 FQNEAQ (reference sequence). The CDR3 covers 15 residues. CDR3 DNA: TGTGCCAGCAGCTTAGTTCAGACTGGGATTAACGAGCAGTACTTC. Encoded protein: CASSLVQTGINEQYF.

Turning to this clone: Other DNA sequences in this specimen translate into the identical CDR3. The chain links TRBV5-4 to TRBJ2-7, with unresolved D. There are 14 residues in the CDR3. Germline assignment: CDR1 SGHNT and CDR2 YYREEE (reference sequence). V lost 0 bases and J 1 base, leaving 8 bases between the germline ends. The CDR3 loop is CASSLAGSSYEQYF. The DNA for the CDR3 is TGTGCCAGCAGCTTGGCCGGCAGTTCCTACGAGCAGTACTTC.

This chain connects TRBV6-5 to TRBJ2-2; maybe TRBD1 (6 bases). CDR3 length equals 14 residues. Deletions cut 3 bases from V and 6 bases from J, with 11 bases between. Germline V gene sequence: CDR1 MNHEY, CDR2 SVGAGI. The CDR3 DNA reads TGTGCCAGCAGTTATCAGGGGTACTCCGGGGAGCTGTTTTTT. Translating gives CASSYQGYSGELFF.

The V call is TRBV9, the J call TRBJ1-2; 10 bases align to TRBD1. V trimming: 4 bases; J trimming: 0 bases; junction bases outside the gene matches: 9. Germline V gives CDR1 SGDLS, CDR2 YYNGEE. The CDR3 is made up of 17 amino acids. The CDR3 nucleotides are TGTGCCAGCAGCCCCGAGGGGACAGGGGACCCTAACTATGGCTACACCTTC. Protein: CASSPEGTGDPNYGYTF. The full variable domain, its missing parts supplied by reference TRBV9 and TRBJ1-2, is DSGVTQTPKHLITATGQRVTLRCSPRSGDLSVYWYQQSLDQGLQFLIQYYNGEERAKGNILERFSAQQFPDLHSELNLSSLELGDSALYFCASSPEGTGDPNYGYTFGSGTRLTVV.

About this clone: Other DNA sequences in the same sample also yield this CDR3. This chain connects TRBV27 to TRBJ1-5, with D uncertain. The V gene lost 2 bases and the J gene lost 0 bases, with 8 bases spanning the gap. CDR3 length: 15 residues. In germline, CDR1 is MNHEY, CDR2 SMNVEV (reference sequence). The CDR3 DNA reads TGTGCCAGCAGTTTAGGTCCGGGTAGCAATCAGCCCCAGCATTTT. It specifies CASSLGPGSNQPQHF.

V and J are TRBV19 and TRBJ2-1; 14 bases align to TRBD2. Germline CDR1 LNHDA, CDR2 SQIVND (reference sequence). With V trimmed by 5 bases and J by 8 bases, 11 bases remained unmatched. This CDR3 region has 17 residues. Here the CDR3 reads CASSPRLAGGKGDEQFF. The CDR3 coding sequence is TGTGCCAGTAGTCCGCGACTAGCGGGAGGGAAGGGCGATGAGCAGTTCTTC.

The chain uses TRBV27 and TRBJ1-2; no clear D. This CDR3 has 14 amino acids. CDR1 and CDR2 from the germline V gene are MNHEY and SMNVEV (reference sequence). V was cut by 4 bases and J by 2 bases, with 11 bases left in between. The CDR3 nucleotides read TGTGCCAGCAGTTCCGCCGGGGTCAACTATGGCTACACCTTC. It specifies CASSSAGVNYGYTF.

The chain recombines TRBV7-9 with TRBJ1-1; TRBD1 aligns across 7 bases. The CDR3 contains 14 residues. Trimming cost V 7 bases and J 0 bases; bases outside gene matches: 5. Germline CDR1 reads SEHNR; CDR2 reads FQNEAQ (reference sequence). The CDR3 nucleotides are TGTGCCAGCAACCTGGGACAGTTGAACACTGAAGCTTTCTTT. Translated, it gives CASNLGQLNTEAFF.

This chain connects TRBV6-1 to TRBJ1-1; TRBD1 might be the D (5 bases). CDR3 size: 15 residues. CDR1 is MNHNS and CDR2 is SASEGT in the germline V gene. V gave up 0 bases and J gave up 4 bases, with 12 bases separating them. The CDR3 nucleotides read TGTGCCAGCAGTGAAGCGGGGCGAGGGAGCACTGAAGCTTTCTTT. Amino acids: CASSEAGRGSTEAFF.

The CDR3 DNA sequence: TGTGCCATCAGGCTGAGGGGGCGAGATGGCTACACCTTC. Protein product: CAIRLRGRDGYTF. The V call is TRBV10-3, the J call TRBJ1-2; 7 bases map to TRBD1. The length of the CDR3 is 13 residues. The J segment lost 6 bases and the V segment lost 6 bases, leaving 7 bases of the junction unmatched. CDR1 ENHRY and CDR2 SYGVKD come from the germline V gene.

Turning to this clone: The identical CDR3 is also encoded by other nucleotide sequences in the sample. The genes are TRBV9 and TRBJ2-3, with a tentative D call TRBD1 (6 bases). The CDR3 spans 13 residues. Germline loops: CDR1 SGDLS, CDR2 YYNGEE. V was trimmed by 3 bases and J by 2 bases, leaving 7 bases between them. In DNA form, the CDR3 reads TGTGCCAGCAGCGGGGGGCTCACAGATACGCAGTATTTT. Amino acids: CASSGGLTDTQYF.

The chain employs TRBV25-1 and TRBJ1-3; no reliable D call. This CDR3 contains 16 residues. Per germline, CDR1 MGHDK and CDR2 SYGVNS. The ends were cut back, 3 bases at V and 0 bases at J, with 12 bases in the middle. CDR3 sequence: CASSEGIGVSGNTIYF. The DNA of the CDR3 is TGTGCCAGCAGTGAGGGGATCGGGGTCTCTGGAAACACCATATATTTT.

As for this clone: The same CDR3 arises from other DNA sequences in this sample as well. This rearrangement joins TRBV9 to TRBJ2-5; D is ambiguous. Trimming left V 0 bases short and J 3 bases short, with 6 bases between. The germline V gene encodes CDR1 SGDLS and CDR2 YYNGEE. The CDR3 extends over 13 amino acids. The CDR3 reads CASSVGAKETQYF. The CDR3 nucleotides read TGTGCCAGCAGCGTAGGGGCTAAAGAGACCCAGTACTTC. Supplemented by reference TRBV9 and TRBJ2-5, the full variable domain reads DSGVTQTPKHLITATGQRVTLRCSPRSGDLSVYWYQQSLDQGLQFLIQYYNGEERAKGNILERFSAQQFPDLHSELNLSSLELGDSALYFCASSVGAKETQYFGPGTRLLVL.

The V call is TRBV9, the J call TRBJ2-2; unclear D gene. Per the germline V gene, CDR1 is SGDLS and CDR2 is YYNGEE. V lost 0 bases, J lost 2 bases, and 8 bases lay in between. CDR3 length: 15 residues. The CDR3 here is CASSVVLGNTGELFF. In nucleotides, the CDR3 is TGTGCCAGCAGCGTAGTCCTGGGAAACACCGGGGAGCTGTTTTTT.

This chain uses TRBV5-1 with TRBJ2-3; weak D call: TRBD2 (5 bases). This CDR3 has 16 residues. CDR1 is SGHRS, CDR2 YFSETQ, per germline. Trimming took 5 bases from V and 1 from J, leaving 17 bases between them. CDR3 DNA sequence: TGCGCCAGCAGTCGAACGTCTAGCAGCCGCACAGATACGCAGTATTTT. This gives the protein CASSRTSSSRTDTQYF. Together with reference TRBV5-1 and TRBJ2-3, the CDR3 gives the full variable domain: KAGVTQTPRYLIKTRGQQVTLSCSPISGHRSVSWYQQTPGQGLQFLFEYFSETQRNKGNFPGRFSGRQFSNSRSEMNVSTLELGDSALYLCASSRTSSSRTDTQYFGPGTRLTVL.

The V and J genes are TRBV25-1 and TRBJ2-1, with no clear D. The germline V and J ends were trimmed by 5 bases and 5 bases, with 16 bases remaining between them. The CDR3 runs 15 residues. From germline, CDR1 is MGHDK and CDR2 SYGVNS. Here the CDR3 DNA reads TGTGCCAGCAGTACTACGCCCAGGTACGACAATGAGCAGTTCTTC. Protein product: CASSTTPRYDNEQFF.

This clone appeared once. The chain couples TRBV7-6 to TRBJ2-7; the D gene is possibly TRBD2 (7 bases). Trimming stripped 5 bases from V and 3 bases from J, with 11 bases between. The CDR3 runs to 13 residues. The germline CDR1 and CDR2 sequences are SGHVS and FNYEAQ. Here the CDR3 reads CASSEGGDYEQYF. CDR3 DNA sequence: TGTGCCAGCAGCGAGGGGGGGGACTACGAGCAGTACTTC.

The chain recombines TRBV7-9 with TRBJ1-3; TRBD1 aligns across 7 bases. CDR1 is SEHNR and CDR2 is FQNEAQ in the germline V gene (reference sequence). V shed 0 bases, J shed 2 bases, and the junction held 4 bases outside the gene matches. The CDR3 totals 16 residues. The CDR3: CASSLAQGGPGNTIYF. The CDR3 coding sequence is TGTGCCAGCAGCTTAGCGCAGGGGGGACCTGGAAACACCATATATTTT.

The gene calls are TRBV11-2 and TRBJ2-2, with D unresolved. Germline CDR1 is SGHAT and CDR2 is FQNNGV. V was cut by 8 bases and J by 4 bases, with 5 bases left in between. CDR3 length: 11 residues. This CDR3 reads CASRSTGELFF. Written as DNA, the CDR3 is TGTGCCAGCCGGAGCACCGGGGAGCTGTTTTTT.

The rearrangement joins TRBV30 to TRBJ2-5; no definite D call. This CDR3 is built from 14 residues. Germline lookup yields CDR1 GTSNPN and CDR2 SVGIG (reference sequence). V lost 2 bases and J 3 bases, leaving 13 bases between the germline ends. The chain's CDR3 is CAWSTKNWEETQYF. The CDR3 DNA sequence: TGTGCCTGGAGTACCAAGAACTGGGAAGAGACCCAGTACTTC.

V usage is TRBV11-2 and J usage is TRBJ2-4, with D perhaps matching TRBD2 (5 bases). The CDR3 loop spans 12 amino acids. The V gene lost 3 bases and the J gene lost 8 bases, with 8 bases spanning the gap. Germline CDR1 reads SGHAT; CDR2 reads FQNNGV. The CDR3 loop reads CASSFSGDIQYF. The DNA for the CDR3 is TGTGCCAGCAGCTTCTCCGGGGACATTCAGTACTTC.

The chain joins TRBV2 to TRBJ2-5; D is possibly TRBD1 (6 bases). V was trimmed by 6 bases and J by 2 bases, leaving 10 bases between them. Germline values: CDR1 SNHLY, CDR2 FYNNEI. The CDR3 covers 13 residues. In DNA form, the CDR3 reads TGTGCCAGCAGCGGACAGCATCAAGAGACCCAGTACTTC. It specifies CASSGQHQETQYF.

This chain joins TRBV9 and TRBJ2-1; unclear D gene. Looked up from germline, CDR1 is SGDLS and CDR2 is YYNGEE. The CDR3 loop spans 17 amino acids. V lost 4 bases and J 1 base, leaving 18 bases between the germline ends. The CDR3 DNA sequence: TGTGCCAGCAGCCAACGGACCCTCCTCGGGTCCTACAATGAGCAGTTCTTC. It translates to CASSQRTLLGSYNEQFF.

This clone was detected only once. The J gene is TRBJ2-7, the V gene TRBV7-9; TRBD1 matches at 7 bases. With V trimmed by 5 bases and J by 0 bases, 10 bases remained unmatched. The CDR3 is made up of 16 amino acids. Germline CDR1 SEHNR, CDR2 FQNEAQ (reference sequence). Here the CDR3 reads CASSTRQGPNSYEQYF. CDR3 DNA sequence: TGTGCCAGCAGCACGCGACAGGGCCCCAACTCCTACGAGCAGTACTTC. Using reference TRBV7-9 and TRBJ2-7 for the parts outside the CDR3, the full variable domain is DTGVSQNPRHKITKRGQNVTFRCDPISEHNRLYWYRQTLGQGPEFLTYFQNEAQLEKSRLLSDRFSAERPKGSFSTLEIQRTEQGDSAMYLCASSTRQGPNSYEQYFGPGTRLTVT.

The chain recombines TRBV5-4 with TRBJ1-2; D gene ambiguous. CDR3 length: 13 residues. Germline CDR1 and CDR2: SGHNT and YYREEE (reference sequence). Trimming removed 0 bases at V and 5 bases at J, with 8 bases between. CDR3 nucleotides: TGTGCCAGCAGCTTGGAGGAGAATTATGGCTACACCTTC. It codes for CASSLEENYGYTF.

The chain carries TRBV27 and TRBJ2-2; D might be TRBD2 (5 bases). CDR3 length: 16 amino acids. V dropped 1 base and J dropped 8 bases, with 17 bases sitting between them. Germline assignment: CDR1 MNHEY and CDR2 SMNVEV (reference sequence). The CDR3 here is CASSLLSGRGGGELFF. In DNA, the CDR3 is TGTGCCAGCAGTTTATTGTCGGGGAGAGGAGGTGGGGAGCTGTTTTTT.

The chain joins TRBV7-9 to TRBJ1-4; 7 bases line up with TRBD1. Losses at the gene ends were 5 bases for V and 3 bases for J; bases not matched to a gene: 6. CDR1 SEHNR and CDR2 FQNEAQ come from the germline V gene (reference sequence). The CDR3 runs 15 residues. The CDR3 is CASSDRTGANEKLFF. The CDR3 coding sequence is TGTGCCAGCAGCGATAGGACAGGAGCTAATGAAAAACTGTTTTTT. The full variable domain, rest sourced from reference TRBV7-9 and TRBJ1-4, is DTGVSQNPRHKITKRGQNVTFRCDPISEHNRLYWYRQTLGQGPEFLTYFQNEAQLEKSRLLSDRFSAERPKGSFSTLEIQRTEQGDSAMYLCASSDRTGANEKLFFGSGTQLSVL.

The chain links TRBV4-1 to TRBJ2-7; TRBD1 is a possible D gene (5 bases). Per the germline V gene, CDR1 is MGHRA and CDR2 is YSYEKL. This CDR3 spans 13 amino acids. V was shortened by 0 bases and J by 6 bases, with 9 bases between the two germline ends. The CDR3 nucleotides read TGCGCCAGCAGCCAAGATATAAGGGGCGAGCAGTACTTC. This sequence encodes CASSQDIRGEQYF.

The gene calls are TRBV25-1 and TRBJ1-5; D gene unclear. CDR3 length: 14 residues. Germline V CDR1 and CDR2: MGHDK, SYGVNS. The V end was cut by 1 base, the J end by 5 bases, with 9 bases between. CDR3 nucleotide sequence: TGTGCCAGCAGTGAATTAAGGTGGGATCAGCCCCAGCATTTT. This translates into CASSELRWDQPQHF.

The chain links TRBV7-2 to TRBJ2-7; 8 bases are shared with TRBD2. In germline, CDR1 is SGHTA, CDR2 FQGNSA. This CDR3 region has 15 residues. Germline trimming cut 4 bases from V and 4 bases from J; bases unmatched to any gene: 9. CDR3 in DNA: TGTGCCAGCAGCTCAGATGGTAGCGGGATATACGAGCAGTACTTC. Encoded protein: CASSSDGSGIYEQYF.